This T cell receptor beta chain was sequenced during a study of response to subunit inactivated influenza vaccine. Germline lookup yields CDR1 LGHNA and CDR2 YSLEER. V shed 0 bases, J shed 9 bases, and the junction held 4 bases outside the gene matches. The CDR3 spans 16 residues. MiXCR, applied by TCRdb to the RT-PCR reads, yields one record per CDR3 protein. Of some 150,000 distinct CDR3 sequences in the sample, less than 15% were seen once. These same records also appear under a second study, on T cells expressing NK-cell markers. That work adds: Making the TCR beta cDNA relied on 5'RACE template switching with UMIs. Seven of the eight sequenced donors were classified as HCMV-seropositive, and one was classified as seronegative. Each of six donors carried dominant NKG2C+ clonotypes accounting for about 1.0-8% of CD8+ T cells. In a few donors, dominant clonotypes made up about 28.3-65% of CD3+CD56-NKG2C+ cells. Whether expanded NKG2C-expressing T cell clones recognize HCMV is unknown.

The source material was CD8+ T cells sorted from PBMCs, sampled less than 13 days after vaccination. This sequence originates from a man aged 50-60 years who received an inactivated influenza vaccine. The chain couples TRBV4-3 to TRBJ2-1; 14 positions agree with TRBD2. The CDR3 reads CASSQEGTSGSFEQFF. The CDR3 DNA is TGCGCCAGCAGCCAAGAAGGGACTAGCGGGAGCTTTGAGCAGTTCTTC.